The rows below give T cell receptor beta chains drawn from one sample of a study of cytomegalovirus exposure and HLA in healthy donors. The data were produced by immunoSEQ multiplex PCR, yet TCRdb's version contains in-frame clones alone and is incomplete. The table lists 150,000 to 200,000 clones, around 68% of them singletons, with roughly 1.4% in the top ten. Sequencing was carried out using PBMCs. These receptors were taken from a man over 45 in good health and CMV-seronegative. CDR3s include the opening cysteine and the closing phenylalanine or tryptophan. The D gene is left open where the match is weak. The size field is filled for only some rows; it gives once, few, many or a size class.

length	V	size	J	D	DNA	CDR3
16	TRBV28	-	TRBJ1-2	-	TGTGCCAGCAGTTCACGGACCGCCTGGGGGGTCTATGGCTACACCTTC	CASSSRTAWGVYGYTF
14	TRBV7-9	-	TRBJ2-3	TRBD2	TGTGCCAGCTCCGGGGGAGGGGGCACAGATACGCAGTATTTT	CASSGGGGTDTQYF
13	TRBV14	-	TRBJ1-5	-	TGTGCCAGCAGCCAAGGCGGTGTTGGACCCCAGCATTTT	CASSQGGVGPQHF
13	TRBV19	-	TRBJ1-2	-	TGTGCCAGTAGTCCCAGCGGCCTAGAGGGCTACACCTTC	CASSPSGLEGYTF
13	TRBV19	-	TRBJ2-7	-	TGTGCCAGTAGAGGTTACAGTTCCTACGAGCAGTACTTC	CASRGYSSYEQYF
13	TRBV6-5	-	TRBJ2-5	TRBD1	TGTGCCAGCAGGCGACAGGGCCAAGAGACCCAGTACTTC	CASRRQGQETQYF
15	TRBV6-5	-	TRBJ1-6	TRBD1	TGTGCCAGCAGTTACTCGGACAGGGAAATTTCACCCCTCCACTTT	CASSYSDREISPLHF
13	TRBV29-1	-	TRBJ1-1	TRBD1	TGCAGCGTTGGAAGGGGGCGAGGAACTGAAGCTTTCTTT	CSVGRGRGTEAFF
15	TRBV2	-	TRBJ1-1	-	TGTGCCAGCAGTGAAAGAGGGGGACCTTACACTGAAGCTTTCTTT	CASSERGGPYTEAFF
16	TRBV6-1	-	TRBJ1-1	TRBD1	TGTGCCAGCAGTGAGGGACAGATACTAATGAACACTGAAGCTTTCTTT	CASSEGQILMNTEAFF
15	TRBV6-5	few	TRBJ2-5	TRBD1	TGTGCCAGCAGACGGGACAGGGGGTCTTCGGAGACCCAGTACTTC	CASRRDRGSSETQYF
15	TRBV4-3	few	TRBJ1-3	-	TGCGCCAGCAGCCAGCAGGGTAGCTCTGGAAACACCATATATTTT	CASSQQGSSGNTIYF
15	TRBV7-6	-	TRBJ2-1	TRBD2	TGTGCCAGCAGCTTTAGCGGGGGCTCCTACAATGAGCAGTTCTTC	CASSFSGGSYNEQFF
13	TRBV29-1	-	TRBJ1-1	TRBD1	TGCACCTATAAGGGGGCTTCGGGGACTGAAGCTTTCTTT	CTYKGASGTEAFF
14	TRBV7-2	-	TRBJ1-1	TRBD1	TGTGCCAGCCGCGCGGACAGGCATAACACTGAAGCTTTCTTT	CASRADRHNTEAFF
14	TRBV5-1	few	TRBJ1-1	TRBD1	TGCGCCAGCAGCTTGGGGACAGGGTTGACTGAAGCTTTCTTT	CASSLGTGLTEAFF
16	TRBV5-1	-	TRBJ2-7	TRBD2	TGCGCCAGCAGCTTCCTAGCGGGGGGGATATCCTACGAGCAGTACTTC	CASSFLAGGISYEQYF
16	TRBV4-2	many	TRBJ2-7	TRBD2	TGTGCCAGCAGCCCCCATTCCAGCGGGGGGACCTACGAGCAGTACTTC	CASSPHSSGGTYEQYF
14	TRBV5-1	-	TRBJ1-1	TRBD1	TGCGCCAGCAGCATCCGACAGGGGGCGACTGAAGCTTTCTTT	CASSIRQGATEAFF
13	TRBV11-3	-	TRBJ2-2	TRBD2	TGTGCCAGCAGCCCCAGGGAGGGTGGGGAGCTGTTTTTT	CASSPREGGELFF
14	TRBV9	-	TRBJ1-2	TRBD1	TGTGCCAGCAGCGAGTCGACAGGGAACTATGGCTACACCTTC	CASSESTGNYGYTF
12	TRBV7-9	-	TRBJ2-7	-	TGTGCCAGCAGCCTCAGTACCTACGAGCAGTACTTC	CASSLSTYEQYF
13	TRBV6-5	few	TRBJ2-3	-	TGTGCCAGCAGTTACTCGAAGGGGGTTACGCAGTATTTT	CASSYSKGVTQYF
15	TRBV5-4	once	TRBJ2-1	TRBD2	TGTGCCAGCAGCACTAGCGGGGGTCCGTACAATGAGCAGTTCTTC	CASSTSGGPYNEQFF
16	TRBV5-1	-	TRBJ2-2	TRBD1	TGCGCCAGCAGCTTGGCCAGACAGGGAAAAGCCGGGGAGCTGTTTTTT	CASSLARQGKAGELFF
17	TRBV28	-	TRBJ2-6	TRBD1	TGTGCCAGCAGTTTGAGGGGACAGGTCTCTGGGGCCAACGTCCTGACTTTC	CASSLRGQVSGANVLTF
14	TRBV7-9	few	TRBJ1-4	TRBD1	TGTGCCAGCAGCGTGGACAGGGGTAATGAAAAACTGTTTTTT	CASSVDRGNEKLFF
14	TRBV19	-	TRBJ2-7	TRBD1	TGTGCCAGTAGTCCCGACAGGGGGACATACGAGCAGTACTTC	CASSPDRGTYEQYF
14	TRBV5-1	few	TRBJ1-4	-	TGCGCCAGCAGCGTGGACAGATATAATGAAAAACTGTTTTTT	CASSVDRYNEKLFF
14	TRBV19	once	TRBJ1-6	-	TGTGCCAGTAGTATAGGGGGGGTTAATTCACCCCTCCACTTT	CASSIGGVNSPLHF
15	TRBV19	-	TRBJ2-7	TRBD1	TGTGCCAGTAGTACCTCGGGACAGGGGTCTTACGAGCAGTACTTC	CASSTSGQGSYEQYF
16	TRBV6-1	-	TRBJ2-7	TRBD1	TGTGCCAGCAGTGACCCCGGGACAGCTAGCTCCTACGAGCAGTACTTC	CASSDPGTASSYEQYF
17	TRBV5-1	-	TRBJ1-3	-	TGCGCCAGCAGCTTGGCGGGCCTACAGGTCTCTGGAAACACCATATATTTT	CASSLAGLQVSGNTIYF
16	TRBV5-1	few	TRBJ2-1	-	TGCGCCAGCAGCTCACAAGGGGCAGGTTCGTCTGGTGAGCAGTTCTTC	CASSSQGAGSSGEQFF